These T cell receptor beta chains were read from a single sample in a study of naive and memory T cell subsets. TCRdb re-called the UMI-ligation and nested PCR reads through MiXCR, storing one row per CDR3 protein. Of 29,000 or so distinct CDR3 sequences in the sample, over 8.5% were seen once. The sequenced sample was effector memory CD4+ T cells from blood. The source of these receptors is a human donor in good health. Each CDR3 is given with its conserved first and last residue.

CDR3,V
CASSEGQTDTQYF,TRBV9
CASSQVGPSEQFF,TRBV14
CASSSHSGANVLTF,TRBV11-2
CASSQGGTGKTEAFF,TRBV4-2
CASRNEGGRTEAFF,TRBV6-1
CASSLYYPPGDSTDTQYF,TRBV4-3
CASSRTPGLTDTQYF,TRBV7-3
CAGKLRSNTEAFF,TRBV2
CASSPDRGLPQETQYF,TRBV3-1
CASRGAGPNNEQFF,TRBV6-2/TRBV6-3
CASSLRGTVINNEQFF,TRBV27
CAIRGDLPYEQYF,TRBV10-3
CASSLGGSQNTEAFF,TRBV13
CASRGEGIGIGYSNQPQHF,TRBV6-1
CASTVGTGNSYEQYF,TRBV19
CAWSPRQGEQYF,TRBV30
CASSLEGTGNQPQHF,TRBV5-1
CASSLESYGYTF,TRBV12-3/TRBV12-4
CAISESDEQFF,TRBV10-3
CASSLNGSPLHF,TRBV27
CASKGRSDNQPQHF,TRBV2
CASSLSPDRDTQYF,TRBV27
CASSQGAGLDTQYF,TRBV9
CSASTDGTDTQYF,TRBV20-1
CASSPGGGASYEQYF,TRBV7-2
CASSEVTTLNGYTF,TRBV6-1
CSARTGGYGYTF,TRBV20-1
CASSKGQGATYEQYF,TRBV7-2
CASSRPGTVIYEQYF,TRBV5-6
CARNLSQGTLGGLAKNIQYF,TRBV6-1
CARATNTEAFF,TRBV30
CASSEGPDPDTQYF,TRBV2
CASSTTWYQPQHF,TRBV6-6
CASSLASGGIETQYF,TRBV5-1
CASSLEGGSRWPQHF,TRBV11-2
CSGTRNSGGIGEQFF,TRBV20-1
CASRARVAEAFF,TRBV6-6